One and the same sample provided the 20 T cell receptor beta chains below, sequenced in a study of T cell responses to AZD1222 COVID-19 vaccine. Assay used: immunoSEQ multiplex PCR; TCRdb lists only in-frame clones, some missing. The data show roughly 180,000 clones, with 90% to 95% seen just once and roughly 1.7% held by the top ten. The material sequenced was peripheral blood, taken 28 days after the second AZD1222 dose. Receptors were obtained from an adult who received the AZD1222 COVID-19 vaccine.

The V call is TRBV29-1, the J call TRBJ1-3, with D hard to call. The CDR3 loop spans 10 amino acids. Germline V lookup: CDR1 SQVTM, CDR2 ANQGSEA. Trimming cost V 7 bases and J 8 bases, with 9 bases left between them. The CDR3 DNA reads as TGCAGCGCCGTTGGGGACACCATATATTTT. Amino acid sequence: CSAVGDTIYF.

Details on this clone: Mismatch with germline at one junction end may stem from a read error. The chain is built from TRBV29-1 and TRBJ2-1; TRBD2 matches 12 bases. Per the germline V gene, CDR1 is SQVTM and CDR2 is ANQGSEA. The CDR3 runs to 11 residues. Here the CDR3 reads CSGSSGGDRVF. The CDR3 DNA follows: TGCAGCGGGTCTAGCGGGGGGGATCGGGTCTTC.

This clone was recorded once. The chain carries TRBV6-6 and TRBJ2-1, with D maybe TRBD1 (6 bases). The V end lost 10 bases, the J end lost 5 bases, and 12 bases lay between the germline ends. Germline loops: CDR1 MNHNY, CDR2 SVGAGI (reference sequence). CDR3 length: 12 residues. The CDR3 bases are TGTGCCACAAGGCACAGGGACAATGAGCAGTTCTTC. This encodes CATRHRDNEQFF.

The chain carries TRBV28 and TRBJ1-2; the D gene is possibly TRBD1 (5 bases). The CDR3 runs 15 residues. Trimming pared 0 bases from V and 4 bases from J, leaving 12 bases between. CDR1 MDHEN and CDR2 SYDVKM come from the germline V gene. In nucleotides, the CDR3 is TGTGCCAGCAGTTTATGGGGGCGGTCAAGCTATGGCTACACCTTC. Encoded protein: CASSLWGRSSYGYTF.

CDR3: CASSPNQGTNEKLFF. The CDR3 DNA reads as TGTGCCAGCTCACCAAACCAGGGCACTAATGAAAAACTGTTTTTT. The chain couples TRBV18 to TRBJ1-4, with TRBD1 as a possible D gene (5 bases). Germline values: CDR1 KGHSH, CDR2 LQKENI. The ends were cut back, 2 bases at V and 2 bases at J, with 9 bases in the middle. The CDR3 has 15 residues.

This sequence joins TRBV18 and TRBJ2-1; tentatively, D is TRBD1 or TRBD2 (6 bases each). Between the trimmed V and J ends, which lost 6 bases and 8 bases, there was a span of 23 bases. The CDR3 is 16 amino acids. From germline, CDR1 is KGHSH and CDR2 LQKENI. The CDR3, as DNA: TGTGCCAGCTCCCCGACGACTAGGAAACAGGGACATGAGCAGTTCTTC. Translating gives CASSPTTRKQGHEQFF.

V usage is TRBV30 and J usage is TRBJ2-4; D ambiguous. Between the trimmed V and J ends, which lost 0 bases and 0 bases, there was a span of 15 bases. The CDR3 spans 17 residues. Germline assignment: CDR1 GTSNPN and CDR2 SVGIG (reference sequence). This chain's CDR3 is CAWSVSWGDLAKNIQYF. In DNA, the CDR3 is TGTGCCTGGAGTGTAAGCTGGGGTGACCTAGCCAAAAACATTCAGTACTTC.

This chain joins TRBV14 and TRBJ2-4; D uncertain. Germline CDR1 reads SGHDN; CDR2 reads FVKESK. V was cut by 1 base and J by 8 bases, with 9 bases left in between. The CDR3 has 13 amino acids. CDR3 residues: CASSQATWDIQYF. The CDR3 coding sequence is TGTGCCAGCAGCCAAGCAACATGGGACATTCAGTACTTC. Looking up the rest from reference TRBV14 and TRBJ2-4 gives the full variable domain: EAGVTQFPSHSVIEKGQTVTLRCDPISGHDNLYWYRRVMGKEIKFLLHFVKESKQDESGMPNNRFLAERTGGTYSTLKVQPAELEDSGVYFCASSQATWDIQYFGAGTRLSVL.

The V gene is TRBV6-2 or TRBV6-3, the J gene TRBJ1-4; no clear D. The germline V gene has CDR1 MNHEY and CDR2 SVGEGT. V lost 3 bases, J lost 0 bases, and 8 bases lay in between. The CDR3 sequence is 15 residues long. The CDR3 DNA reads TGTGCCAGCAGTTATGTCGGGGCAACTAATGAAAAACTGTTTTTT. Translation: CASSYVGATNEKLFF.

The V and J genes are TRBV5-1 and TRBJ2-1; D is possibly TRBD2 (6 bases). Germline lookup yields CDR1 SGHRS and CDR2 YFSETQ. The CDR3 spans 13 residues. V lost 3 bases, J lost 7 bases, and 11 bases lay in between. This CDR3 reads CASSWSGGNEQFF. In DNA, the CDR3 is TGCGCCAGCAGCTGGAGTGGGGGGAATGAGCAGTTCTTC.

To note about this clone: At the DNA level, this CDR3 is encoded by other sequences in the same sample as well. The J gene is TRBJ1-2, the V gene TRBV7-8, with a possible D match to TRBD1 (5 bases). V was pared by 1 base and J by 8 bases, with 8 bases between. The CDR3 consists of 12 residues. The germline V gene encodes CDR1 SGHVS and CDR2 FQNEAQ. The CDR3 sequence: CASSLGWDGYTF. The CDR3 coding sequence is TGTGCCAGCAGCTTAGGTTGGGACGGCTACACCTTC. Combining the CDR3 with reference TRBV7-8 and TRBJ1-2 gives the whole variable domain GAGVSQSPRYKVAKRGQDVALRCDPISGHVSLFWYQQALGQGPEFLTYFQNEAQLDKSGLPSDRFFAERPEGSVSTLKIQRTQQEDSAVYLCASSLGWDGYTFGSGTRLTVV.

The chain links TRBV6-6 to TRBJ1-5; weak D call: TRBD1 (5 bases). This CDR3 is built from 12 residues. The V gene lost 4 bases and the J gene lost 12 bases, with 13 bases spanning the gap. Germline CDR1 reads MNHNY; CDR2 reads SVGAGI (reference sequence). The CDR3 coding sequence is TGTGCCAGCAGTTCCGGGACTACAGACCAGCATTTT. It is translated as CASSSGTTDQHF.

This chain links TRBV19 with TRBJ1-3; no firm D call. Germline CDR1 reads LNHDA; CDR2 reads SQIVND (reference sequence). The CDR3 extends over 19 amino acids. Trimming took 9 bases from V and 3 from J, leaving 30 bases between them. The CDR3 region is CARNIPRPGVSHFGNTIYF. CDR3 nucleotide sequence: TGTGCCAGAAACATCCCGCGTCCGGGAGTAAGCCATTTTGGAAACACCATATATTTT.

The chain uses TRBV5-4 and TRBJ2-5, with D unclear. CDR3 length: 13 amino acids. The ends were cut back, 0 bases at V and 5 bases at J, with 8 bases in the middle. The germline CDR1 and CDR2 sequences are SGHNT and YYREEE (reference sequence). The CDR3 bases are TGTGCCAGCAGCTTGGTCCTTAAGGAGACCCAGTACTTC. Translating it yields CASSLVLKETQYF.

The rearrangement joins TRBV19 to TRBJ2-1, with 12 bases that match TRBD2. CDR1 and CDR2 (germline): LNHDA, SQIVND (reference sequence). With V trimmed by 5 bases and J by 7 bases, 6 bases remained unmatched. The CDR3 is 15 residues long. The CDR3 region is CASSGLAGGRNEQFF. The CDR3 DNA reads as TGTGCCAGTAGTGGTCTAGCGGGGGGGCGGAATGAGCAGTTCTTC.

This sequence joins TRBV12-3 or TRBV12-4 and TRBJ1-1; no definite D call. This CDR3 comprises 13 residues. V was cut by 3 bases and J by 0 bases, with 5 bases left in between. The chain's CDR3 is CASSFTVNTEAFF. The CDR3 nucleotides read TGTGCCAGCAGTTTCACAGTGAACACTGAAGCTTTCTTT.

The sample holds one count of this clone. The chain combines TRBV7-6 with TRBJ2-5; 8 bases map to TRBD2. The CDR3 totals 18 residues. Trimming at V came to 0 bases and at J to 4 bases, leaving 13 bases not matched to a gene. Germline-derived CDR1 and CDR2 are SGHVS and FNYEAQ. The CDR3 sequence is CASSLAGLVAGRGETQYF. The CDR3 DNA follows: TGTGCCAGCAGCTTAGCAGGCTTGGTAGCGGGGAGGGGAGAGACCCAGTACTTC.

V usage is TRBV7-8 and J usage is TRBJ2-1; no reliable D call. Germline CDR1 is SGHVS and CDR2 is FQNEAQ. The CDR3 is 11 residues long. V was cut by 5 bases and J by 5 bases, with 4 bases left in between. The CDR3 spells CASSDNNEQFF. The CDR3 bases are TGTGCCAGCAGCGATAACAATGAGCAGTTCTTC.

The CDR3 sequence: CASSLAAGNTIYF. CDR3 DNA: TGTGCCAGCAGCTTAGCAGCCGGAAACACCATATATTTT. The chain couples TRBV7-9 to TRBJ1-3; D not resolved. The V end lost 0 bases, the J end lost 4 bases, and 4 bases lay between the germline ends. The CDR3 is 13 amino acids. The germline gives CDR1 SEHNR, CDR2 FQNEAQ (reference sequence).

V gene TRBV9 combines with J gene TRBJ1-2; D perhaps matches TRBD1 (5 bases). The CDR3 spans 16 residues. V was cut by 0 bases and J by 8 bases, with 20 bases left in between. CDR1 is SGDLS and CDR2 is YYNGEE in the germline V gene. Written as DNA, the CDR3 is TGTGCCAGCAGCGTAGAAGGGACTCCGCCGATTGGGGGCTACACCTTC. Amino acid sequence: CASSVEGTPPIGGYTF.